This T cell receptor beta chain was documented in a study of control samples from healthy donors and cancer patients. The table came from immunoSEQ multiplex PCR; TCRdb's copy has only in-frame clones and leaves some out. This table holds some 140,000 clones, roughly 92% found once. V lost 1 base and J 0 bases, leaving 13 bases between the germline ends. CDR1 is MDHEN, CDR2 SYDVKM, per germline. This CDR3 has 17 amino acids. Worth noting for this clone: Other DNA variants within this sample encode the same CDR3.

The sequencing input was blood. The chain recombines TRBV28 with TRBJ1-3; D gene unclear. This TCR was recovered from a man aged 25-40 years in good health. The chain's CDR3 is CASSLFSQTASGNTIYF. The DNA of the CDR3 is TGTGCCAGCAGTTTATTCTCCCAGACGGCCTCTGGAAACACCATATATTTT.